These 20 T cell receptor beta chains originate from one sample sequenced in a study of cytomegalovirus exposure and HLA in healthy donors. It was with 60 Vbeta and 13 Jbeta primers that the PCR ran. TCRdb's table, derived via immunoSEQ multiplex PCR, lists solely in-frame clones and lacks some. The sample has about 180,000 clones, around 77% seen once. The sequenced sample consisted of PBMCs. All receptors come from a woman between 50 and 59 years old in good health and CMV-seropositive.

The V call is TRBV7-9, the J call TRBJ2-6, with a weak D call TRBD1 (5 bases). Per the germline V gene, CDR1 is SEHNR and CDR2 is FQNEAQ (reference sequence). V lost 3 bases to trimming and J lost 2 bases, with 8 bases between them. The CDR3 has 15 residues. In DNA form, the CDR3 reads TGTGCCAGCAGCTTCGGCAGGGCTGGGGCCAACGTCCTGACTTTC. Protein: CASSFGRAGANVLTF.

This chain links TRBV2 with TRBJ2-2; D is perhaps TRBD1 (6 bases). CDR1 and CDR2 (germline): SNHLY, FYNNEI. Trimming left V 6 bases short and J 6 bases short, with 20 bases between. The CDR3 sequence is 16 residues long. The CDR3, as DNA: TGTGCCAGCAGGATAACTCAGGGGTACTTAGCCGGGGAGCTGTTTTTT. Residues: CASRITQGYLAGELFF.

V and J are TRBV5-5 and TRBJ1-2; D not resolved. Per germline, CDR1 SGHKS and CDR2 YYEKEE (reference sequence). There are 15 residues in the CDR3. V lost 0 bases and J 8 bases, leaving 17 bases between the germline ends. The CDR3 is CASSLVASPREGYTF. The CDR3 coding sequence is TGTGCCAGCAGCTTGGTGGCCTCCCCGAGGGAAGGCTACACCTTC.

CDR3 residues: CASSAPDSSYNEQFF. CDR3 sequence (DNA): TGTGCCAGCAGCGCCCCCGACAGTTCCTACAATGAGCAGTTCTTC. The chain links TRBV11-2 to TRBJ2-1; possible D gene TRBD1, 5 bases. Trimming cost V 5 bases and J 1 base, with 12 bases left between them. Germline-derived CDR1 and CDR2 are SGHAT and FQNNGV. The CDR3 has 15 residues.

The chain carries TRBV9 and TRBJ2-3, with a tentative D call TRBD1 (6 bases). Germline V lookup: CDR1 SGDLS, CDR2 YYNGEE. This CDR3 contains 14 residues. The germline V and J ends were trimmed by 3 bases and 2 bases, with 10 bases remaining between them. The CDR3 region is CASSEWTATDTQYF. The CDR3 bases are TGTGCCAGCAGCGAGTGGACAGCCACAGATACGCAGTATTTT.

The rearrangement joins TRBV14 to TRBJ2-6; D is possibly TRBD2 (5 bases). The CDR3 has 17 amino acids. Looked up from germline, CDR1 is SGHDN and CDR2 is FVKESK. The V end lost 1 base, the J end lost 0 bases, and 10 bases lay between the germline ends. The CDR3 reads CASSQGTQSSGANVLTF. In nucleotides, the CDR3 is TGTGCCAGCAGCCAAGGGACTCAGAGCTCTGGGGCCAACGTCCTGACTTTC.

In its sample, this clone was seen a few times. The chain couples TRBV28 to TRBJ1-2; 8 bases match TRBD1. The CDR3 has 14 residues. Looked up from germline, CDR1 is MDHEN and CDR2 is SYDVKM. The ends lost 7 bases at V and 4 bases at J; junction bases unmatched: 8. The CDR3 DNA is TGTGCCAGCACTACTACAGGGGGTTCCTATGGCTACACCTTC. Amino acids: CASTTTGGSYGYTF.

V is TRBV4-1 and J is TRBJ1-2, with a possible D match to TRBD1 (5 bases). The germline V gene has CDR1 MGHRA and CDR2 YSYEKL. This CDR3 is 14 amino acids long. Trimming took 2 bases from V and 1 from J, leaving 8 bases between them. CDR3 in amino acids: CASSQTTDNYGYTF. As DNA, the CDR3 is TGCGCCAGCAGCCAAACGACAGATAACTATGGCTACACCTTC.

The chain couples TRBV7-2 to TRBJ1-2; 7 bases match TRBD1. From germline, CDR1 is SGHTA and CDR2 FQGNSA. V was pared by 5 bases and J by 7 bases, with 10 bases of the junction left unmatched. The CDR3 length is 14 residues. DNA of the CDR3: TGTGCCAGCAGCCCAGGGGGGTTGACGGTTGGCTACACCTTC. Its translation is CASSPGGLTVGYTF.

The chain uses TRBV19 and TRBJ1-2; 7 nucleotides align to TRBD1. J lost 4 bases, V lost 3 bases, and 5 bases had no gene match. The CDR3 covers 14 residues. Germline lookup yields CDR1 LNHDA and CDR2 SQIVND (reference sequence). For the CDR3, the DNA is TGTGCCAGTAGTATGACAGGGACCGCCTATGGCTACACCTTC. Translated, it gives CASSMTGTAYGYTF.

The chain joins TRBV19 to TRBJ1-3, with D uncertain. There are 15 residues in the CDR3. CDR1 and CDR2 (germline): LNHDA, SQIVND (reference sequence). V was trimmed by 3 bases and J by 3 bases, leaving 12 bases between them. The chain's CDR3 is CASSIFTGGGNTIYF. The DNA for the CDR3 is TGTGCCAGTAGTATCTTCACTGGAGGTGGAAACACCATATATTTT.

Notes on this clone: The junction differs from germline at one of its ends, possibly a read error. V gene TRBV19 combines with J gene TRBJ2-2, with a weak D call TRBD2 (6 bases). Per germline, CDR1 LNHDA and CDR2 SQIVND (reference sequence). The CDR3 runs to 14 residues. The DNA of the CDR3 is TGTGCCAGTAGTATCTCCGCGAACACCGGGGGGCTGTTTTTT. This encodes CASSISANTGGLFF.

The chain has TRBV5-1 and TRBJ2-1; 7 bases fit TRBD2. V lost 4 bases to trimming and J lost 2 bases; unmatched junction nucleotides: 6. CDR3 length: 15 residues. Germline V gene sequence: CDR1 SGHRS, CDR2 YFSETQ. Here the CDR3 reads CASSAGRTAYNEQFF. The CDR3 DNA is TGCGCCAGCAGCGCCGGGAGGACGGCCTACAATGAGCAGTTCTTC.

The rearrangement links TRBV7-2 to TRBJ2-6; D call uncertain. From germline, CDR1 is SGHTA and CDR2 FQGNSA. Trimming removed 2 bases from V and 0 bases from J, with 8 bases in between. This CDR3 region has 16 residues. The CDR3 DNA sequence: TGTGCCAGCAGCTTATTCTTAGACTCTGGGGCCAACGTCCTGACTTTC. Amino acid sequence: CASSLFLDSGANVLTF.

The V and J genes are TRBV19 and TRBJ1-1, with 9 bases lining up with TRBD1. The CDR3 is 12 residues long. CDR1 is LNHDA, CDR2 SQIVND, per germline (reference sequence). V shed 11 bases and J 6 bases; nucleotides not matched to a gene: 7. CDR3 in amino acids: CAGRQGGAEAFF. DNA for the CDR3: TGTGCCGGCAGACAGGGGGGGGCTGAAGCTTTCTTT.

J is TRBJ2-4 and V is TRBV7-8, with D perhaps matching TRBD2 (6 bases). CDR1 is SGHVS and CDR2 is FQNEAQ in the germline V gene. The CDR3 is made up of 16 amino acids. Trimming left V 2 bases short and J 0 bases short, with 11 bases between. The CDR3 sequence is CASSLIAGLAKNIQYF. The CDR3 DNA sequence: TGTGCCAGCAGCTTAATCGCGGGGCTAGCCAAAAACATTCAGTACTTC.

The table lists this clone with a count of one. The chain has TRBV7-2 and TRBJ2-7; perhaps TRBD1 as D (7 bases). This CDR3 region has 14 residues. The germline CDR1 and CDR2 sequences are SGHTA and FQGNSA. V was shortened by 5 bases and J by 4 bases, with 15 bases between the two germline ends. The DNA of the CDR3 is TGTGCCAGCAGCCGTACGCGGGACAGTTACGAGCAGTACTTC. Amino acid sequence: CASSRTRDSYEQYF.

This chain uses TRBV5-6 with TRBJ2-5; the match to TRBD1 covers 10 bases. The CDR3 sequence is 16 residues long. Germline V gene lookup returns CDR1 SGHDT and CDR2 YYEEEE. With 3 bases clipped from V and 5 bases from J, the junction kept 10 bases outside the gene matches. The CDR3: CASSSSGTGVRETQYF. The CDR3 DNA reads as TGTGCCAGCAGCTCCTCCGGGACAGGGGTGCGGGAGACCCAGTACTTC.

The rearrangement uses TRBV7-9 and TRBJ2-7, with TRBD2 identical over 7 bases. This CDR3 is built from 16 residues. Germline CDR1 and CDR2: SEHNR and FQNEAQ (reference sequence). The J segment lost 0 bases and the V segment lost 2 bases, leaving 7 bases of the junction unmatched. The CDR3 here is CASSLYIAGASYEQYF. The CDR3 nucleotides are TGTGCCAGCAGCTTATATATCGCGGGAGCCTCCTACGAGCAGTACTTC.

This chain links TRBV7-2 with TRBJ2-7; 9 bases align to TRBD1. Germline lookup yields CDR1 SGHTA and CDR2 FQGNSA. With 5 bases clipped from V and 6 bases from J, the junction kept 11 bases outside the gene matches. The CDR3 is 15 amino acids. The CDR3 reads CASSPRTGVVSEQYF. The CDR3 DNA follows: TGTGCCAGCAGCCCCCGGACAGGGGTGGTTTCCGAGCAGTACTTC.